This entry describes one TCR beta chain. This sample was included in a study of blood T cell repertoires in COVID-19. Germline V gene lookup returns CDR1 SEHNR and CDR2 FQNEAQ (reference sequence). The CDR3 spans 15 residues. The J segment lost 7 bases and the V segment lost 4 bases, leaving 6 bases of the junction unmatched. Original handling: Estimation of nucleated cell counts relied on the amplification of reference gene primers. Profiling relied on immunoSEQ multiplex PCR, and the TCRdb table lists in-frame clones only, not all of them. The V and J calls and clone size were taken over from that table, and D and trimming were inferred from the DNA. The repertoire holds over 150,000 clones, around 80% seen once, with about 13% in the top ten.

The specimen sequenced was peripheral blood. J is TRBJ2-7 and V is TRBV7-9; TRBD2 aligns across 14 bases. The source is a human donor in a cohort sampled during active COVID-19. The CDR3 DNA follows: TGTGCCAGCAGCTCTCGACTAGCGGGAGGGGGGGAGCAGTACTTC. Residues: CASSSRLAGGGEQYF.